This TCR beta chain was identified in a study of CD8+ T cells in alopecia areata. After isolation, RNA underwent reverse transcription to generate cDNA as the sequencing template. Some clones are missing from TCRdb's copy, which holds only in-frame ones; the method was immunoSEQ multiplex PCR. The data show fewer than 250,000 clones, approximately 57% seen once. Unmatched junction bases numbered 6, after V lost 3 bases and J lost 5 bases. The length of the CDR3 is 13 residues. Germline-derived CDR1 and CDR2 are SQVTM and ANQGSEA. The treatment denotes: oral pan-JAK inhibitor, 5-10 mg twice daily. The sample here was CD4+ T cells sorted from blood, taken at week 24, from a patient treated with tofacitinib. J is TRBJ1-1 and V is TRBV29-1, with 7 bases matching TRBD1. The receptor's source is a human donor with alopecia areata. Written as DNA, the CDR3 is TGCAGCGTTGAGGGGCAGACAGGGACTGAAGCTTTCTTT. Its translation: CSVEGQTGTEAFF.